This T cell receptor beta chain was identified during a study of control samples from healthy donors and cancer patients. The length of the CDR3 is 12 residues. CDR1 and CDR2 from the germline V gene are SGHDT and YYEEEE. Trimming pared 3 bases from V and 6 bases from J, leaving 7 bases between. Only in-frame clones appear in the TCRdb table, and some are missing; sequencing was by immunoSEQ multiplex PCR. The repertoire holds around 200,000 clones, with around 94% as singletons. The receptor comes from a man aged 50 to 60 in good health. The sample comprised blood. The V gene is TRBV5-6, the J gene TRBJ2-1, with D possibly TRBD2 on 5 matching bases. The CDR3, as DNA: TGTGCCAGCAGCTGGGCGGGCAATGAGCAGTTCTTC. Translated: CASSWAGNEQFF.